This TCR beta chain was obtained from a study of blood T cell repertoires in COVID-19. Assay: immunoSEQ multiplex PCR; the TCRdb copy retains only in-frame clones and omits some. The profile shows some 290,000 clones, approximately 87% of them singletons. CDR3 size: 16 residues. Germline V lookup: CDR1 GTSNPN, CDR2 SVGIG (reference sequence). The V segment lost 2 bases and the J segment 0 bases; nucleotides outside the gene matches: 5. Material for sequencing was peripheral blood. The clonotype originates from a man between 60 and 75 years old who had recovered from COVID-19. The chain combines TRBV30 with TRBJ2-1; 9 bases map to TRBD2. As DNA, the CDR3 is TGTGCCTGGAGTAGATATAGCGGGAGCTCCTACAATGAGCAGTTCTTC. It yields the protein CAWSRYSGSSYNEQFF.